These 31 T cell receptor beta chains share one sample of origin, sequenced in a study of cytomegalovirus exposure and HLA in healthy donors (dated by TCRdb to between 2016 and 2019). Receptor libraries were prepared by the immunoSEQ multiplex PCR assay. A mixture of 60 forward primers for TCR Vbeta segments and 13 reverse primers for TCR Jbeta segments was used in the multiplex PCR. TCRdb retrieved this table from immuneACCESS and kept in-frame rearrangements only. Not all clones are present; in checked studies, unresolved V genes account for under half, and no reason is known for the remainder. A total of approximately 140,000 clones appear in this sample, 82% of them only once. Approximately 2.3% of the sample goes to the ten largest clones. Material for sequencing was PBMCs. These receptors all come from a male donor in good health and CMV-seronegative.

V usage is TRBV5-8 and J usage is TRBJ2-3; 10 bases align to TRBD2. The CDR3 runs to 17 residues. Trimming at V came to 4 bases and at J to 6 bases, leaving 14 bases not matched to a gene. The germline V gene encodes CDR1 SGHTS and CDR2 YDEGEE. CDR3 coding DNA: TGTGCCAGCAGCCCTAACCCTAGCGGGAGTGTCGGTGATACGCAGTATTTT. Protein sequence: CASSPNPSGSVGDTQYF.

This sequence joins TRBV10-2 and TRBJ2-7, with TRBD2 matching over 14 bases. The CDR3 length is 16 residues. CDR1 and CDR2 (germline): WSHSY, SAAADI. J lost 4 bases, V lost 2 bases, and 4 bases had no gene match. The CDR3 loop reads CASSETGTSGRYEQYF. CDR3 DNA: TGCGCCAGCAGTGAGACCGGGACTAGCGGGAGATACGAGCAGTACTTC.

CDR3 residues: CASSLRGEAGYTF. For the CDR3, the DNA is TGTGCCAGCAGTCTTCGTGGAGAGGCTGGCTACACCTTC. V usage is TRBV27 and J usage is TRBJ1-2; D not resolved. The CDR3 length is 13 residues. V lost 5 bases to trimming and J lost 7 bases, with 14 bases between them. Per germline, CDR1 MNHEY and CDR2 SMNVEV (reference sequence).

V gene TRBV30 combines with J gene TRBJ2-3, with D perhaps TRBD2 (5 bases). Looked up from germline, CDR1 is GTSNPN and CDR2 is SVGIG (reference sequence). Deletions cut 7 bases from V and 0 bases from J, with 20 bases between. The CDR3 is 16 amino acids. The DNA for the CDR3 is TGTGCCTCAAATTTCCTCGACTGGACTAGCACAGATACGCAGTATTTT. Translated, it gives CASNFLDWTSTDTQYF.

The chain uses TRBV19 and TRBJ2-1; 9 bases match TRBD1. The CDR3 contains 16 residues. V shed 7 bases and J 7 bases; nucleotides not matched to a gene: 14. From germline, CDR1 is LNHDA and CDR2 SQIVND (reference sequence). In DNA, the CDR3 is TGTGCCAGTAATACCCCGGGACAGGGAATCGGGAATGAGCAGTTCTTC. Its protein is CASNTPGQGIGNEQFF.

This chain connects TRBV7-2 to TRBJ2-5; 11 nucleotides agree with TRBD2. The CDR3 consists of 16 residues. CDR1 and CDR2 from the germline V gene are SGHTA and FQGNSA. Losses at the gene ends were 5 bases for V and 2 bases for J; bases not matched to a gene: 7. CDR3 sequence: CASSHLLAGGQETQYF. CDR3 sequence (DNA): TGTGCCAGCAGCCATCTCCTAGCGGGAGGACAAGAGACCCAGTACTTC.

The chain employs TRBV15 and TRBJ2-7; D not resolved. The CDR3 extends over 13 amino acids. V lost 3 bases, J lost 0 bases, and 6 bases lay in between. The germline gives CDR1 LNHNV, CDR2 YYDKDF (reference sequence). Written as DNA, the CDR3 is TGTGCCACCAGCAGTCGCGGCTCCTACGAGCAGTACTTC. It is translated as CATSSRGSYEQYF.

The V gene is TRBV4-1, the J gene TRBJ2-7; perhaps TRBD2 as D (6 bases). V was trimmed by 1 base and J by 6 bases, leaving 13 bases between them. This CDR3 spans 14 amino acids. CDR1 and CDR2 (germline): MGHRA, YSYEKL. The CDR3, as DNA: TGCGCCAGCAGCCAAGTGGGGACTTTGGTCGAGCAGTACTTC. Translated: CASSQVGTLVEQYF.

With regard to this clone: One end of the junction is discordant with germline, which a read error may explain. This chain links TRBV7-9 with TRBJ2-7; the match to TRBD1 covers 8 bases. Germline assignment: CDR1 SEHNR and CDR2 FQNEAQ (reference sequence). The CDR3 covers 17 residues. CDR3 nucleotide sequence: TGTTCCAGCACCTTTCGGCTCGCCTCGGGACAGGTCTACGAGCAGTACTTC. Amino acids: CSSTFRLASGQVYEQYF. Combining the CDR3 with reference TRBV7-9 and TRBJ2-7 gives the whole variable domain DTGVSQNPRHKITKRGQNVTFRCDPISEHNRLYWYRQTLGQGPEFLTYFQNEAQLEKSRLLSDRFSAERPKGSFSTLEIQRTEQGDSAMYLCSSTFRLASGQVYEQYFGPGTRLTVT.

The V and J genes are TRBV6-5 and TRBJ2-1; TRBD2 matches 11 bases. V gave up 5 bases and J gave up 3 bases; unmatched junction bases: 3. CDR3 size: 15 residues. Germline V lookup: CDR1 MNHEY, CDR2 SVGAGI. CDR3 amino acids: CASSPGLADYNEQFF. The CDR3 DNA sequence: TGTGCCAGCAGTCCGGGACTAGCGGACTACAATGAGCAGTTCTTC.

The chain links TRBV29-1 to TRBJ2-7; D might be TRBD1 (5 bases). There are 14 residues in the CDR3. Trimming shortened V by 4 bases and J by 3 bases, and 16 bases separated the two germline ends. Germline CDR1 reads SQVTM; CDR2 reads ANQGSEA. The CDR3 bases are TGCAGCGTTGTATTGGGCCAGGGTGGCTACGAGCAGTACTTC. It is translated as CSVVLGQGGYEQYF.

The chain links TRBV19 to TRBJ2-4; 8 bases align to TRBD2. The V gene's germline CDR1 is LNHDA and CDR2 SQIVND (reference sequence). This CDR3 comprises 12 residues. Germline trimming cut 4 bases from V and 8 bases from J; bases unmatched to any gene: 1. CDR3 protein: CASSTGGDIQYF. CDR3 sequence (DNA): TGTGCCAGTAGTACCGGGGGGGACATTCAGTACTTC.

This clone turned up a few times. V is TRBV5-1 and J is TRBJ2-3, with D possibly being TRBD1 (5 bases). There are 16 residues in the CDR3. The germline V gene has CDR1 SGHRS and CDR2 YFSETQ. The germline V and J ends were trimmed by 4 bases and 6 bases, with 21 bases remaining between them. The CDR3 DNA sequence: TGCGCCAGCAGCCCCGGGCAGGGCTCCTCCAAGGATACGCAGTATTTT. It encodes CASSPGQGSSKDTQYF.

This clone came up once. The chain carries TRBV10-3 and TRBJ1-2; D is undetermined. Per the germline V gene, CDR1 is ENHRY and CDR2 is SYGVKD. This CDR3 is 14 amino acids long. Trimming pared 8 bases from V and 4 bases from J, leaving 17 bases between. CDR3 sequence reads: CAIGEGGRIYGYTF. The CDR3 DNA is TGTGCCATCGGGGAGGGAGGCCGAATCTATGGCTACACCTTC.

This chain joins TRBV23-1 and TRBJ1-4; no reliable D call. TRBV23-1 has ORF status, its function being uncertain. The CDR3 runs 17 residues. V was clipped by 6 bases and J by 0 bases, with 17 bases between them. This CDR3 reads CASSPQLDPTTNEKLFF. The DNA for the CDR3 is TGCGCCAGCAGCCCCCAACTAGACCCAACAACTAATGAAAAACTGTTTTTT.

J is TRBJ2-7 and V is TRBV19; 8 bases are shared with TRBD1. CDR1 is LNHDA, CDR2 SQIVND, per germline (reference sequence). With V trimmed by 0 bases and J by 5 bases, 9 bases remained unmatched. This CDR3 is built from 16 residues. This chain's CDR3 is CASSIELLQGGNEQYF. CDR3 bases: TGTGCCAGTAGTATAGAGTTGCTACAGGGGGGCAACGAGCAGTACTTC.

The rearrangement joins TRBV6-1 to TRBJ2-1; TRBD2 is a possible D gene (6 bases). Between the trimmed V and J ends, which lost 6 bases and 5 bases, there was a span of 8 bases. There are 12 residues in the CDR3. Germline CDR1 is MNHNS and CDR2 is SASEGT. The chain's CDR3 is CASSRGNNEQFF. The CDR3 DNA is TGTGCCAGCAGCCGGGGGAACAATGAGCAGTTCTTC.

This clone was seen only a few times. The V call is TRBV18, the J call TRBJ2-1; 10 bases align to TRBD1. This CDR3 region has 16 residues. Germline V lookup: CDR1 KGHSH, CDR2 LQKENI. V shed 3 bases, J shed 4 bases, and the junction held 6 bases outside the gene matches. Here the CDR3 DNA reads TGTGCCAGCTCACCCCCGTGGACAGGGGGGTACAATGAGCAGTTCTTC. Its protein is CASSPPWTGGYNEQFF. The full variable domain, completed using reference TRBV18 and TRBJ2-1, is NAGVMQNPRHLVRRRGQEARLRCSPMKGHSHVYWYRQLPEEGLKFMVYLQKENIIDESGMPKERFSAEFPKEGPSILRIQQVVRGDSAAYFCASSPPWTGGYNEQFFGPGTRLTVL.

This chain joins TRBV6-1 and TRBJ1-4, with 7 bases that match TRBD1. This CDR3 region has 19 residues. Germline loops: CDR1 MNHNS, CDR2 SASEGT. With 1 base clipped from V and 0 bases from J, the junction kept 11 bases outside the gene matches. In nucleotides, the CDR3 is TGTGCCAGCAGTGAAGGGGGGACAGCGACCCCTTCAACTAATGAAAAACTGTTTTTT. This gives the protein CASSEGGTATPSTNEKLFF.

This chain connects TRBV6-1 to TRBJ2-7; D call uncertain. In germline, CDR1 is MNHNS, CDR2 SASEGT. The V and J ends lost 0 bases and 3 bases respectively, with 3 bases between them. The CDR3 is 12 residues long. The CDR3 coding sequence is TGTGCCAGCAGTGAAGCCTACTACGAGCAGTACTTC. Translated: CASSEAYYEQYF.

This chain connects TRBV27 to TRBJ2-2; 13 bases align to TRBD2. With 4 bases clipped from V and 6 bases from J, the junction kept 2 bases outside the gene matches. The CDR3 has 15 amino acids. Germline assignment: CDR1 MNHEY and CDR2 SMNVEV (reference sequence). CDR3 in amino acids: CASSWGLAGPGELFF. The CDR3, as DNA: TGTGCCAGCAGTTGGGGACTAGCGGGGCCCGGGGAGCTGTTTTTT.

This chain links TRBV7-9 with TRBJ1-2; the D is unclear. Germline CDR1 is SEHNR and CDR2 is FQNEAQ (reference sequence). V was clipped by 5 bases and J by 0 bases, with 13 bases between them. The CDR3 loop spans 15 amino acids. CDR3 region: CASSTPRLANYGYTF. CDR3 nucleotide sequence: TGTGCCAGCAGCACTCCACGGTTAGCTAACTATGGCTACACCTTC.

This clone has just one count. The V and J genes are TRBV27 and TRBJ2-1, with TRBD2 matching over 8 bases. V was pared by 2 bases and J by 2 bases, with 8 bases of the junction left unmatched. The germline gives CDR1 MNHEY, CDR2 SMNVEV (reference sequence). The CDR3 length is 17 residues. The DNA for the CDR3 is TGTGCCAGCAGTTTAGTTGCGGGAGGACCCCCCTACAATGAGCAGTTCTTC. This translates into CASSLVAGGPPYNEQFF.

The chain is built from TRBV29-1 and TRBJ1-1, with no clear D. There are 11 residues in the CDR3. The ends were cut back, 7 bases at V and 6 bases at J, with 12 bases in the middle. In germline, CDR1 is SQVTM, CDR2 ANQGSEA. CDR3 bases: TGCAGCGGCGGAATGAGCCCTGAAGCTTTCTTT. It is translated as CSGGMSPEAFF.

Here the CDR3 reads CASSRLGGYEQFF. The CDR3 DNA is TGTGCCAGCAGCCGTTTAGGGGGATATGAGCAGTTCTTC. This chain joins TRBV27 and TRBJ2-1; perhaps TRBD1 as D (6 bases). The CDR3 covers 13 residues. V was cut by 6 bases and J by 8 bases, with 14 bases left in between. In germline, CDR1 is MNHEY, CDR2 SMNVEV (reference sequence).

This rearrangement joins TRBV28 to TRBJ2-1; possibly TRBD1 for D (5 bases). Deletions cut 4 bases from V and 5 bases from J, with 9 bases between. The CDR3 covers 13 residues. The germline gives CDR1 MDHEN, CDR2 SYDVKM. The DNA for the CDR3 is TGTGCCAGCAGTTACAGGCCTGACAATGAGCAGTTCTTC. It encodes CASSYRPDNEQFF.

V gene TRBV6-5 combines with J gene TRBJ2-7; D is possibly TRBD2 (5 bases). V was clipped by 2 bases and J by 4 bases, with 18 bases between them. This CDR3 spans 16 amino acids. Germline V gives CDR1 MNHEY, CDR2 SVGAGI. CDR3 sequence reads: CASSYVLAEAVYEQYF. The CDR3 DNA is TGTGCCAGCAGTTACGTCCTAGCCGAGGCGGTTTACGAGCAGTACTTC.

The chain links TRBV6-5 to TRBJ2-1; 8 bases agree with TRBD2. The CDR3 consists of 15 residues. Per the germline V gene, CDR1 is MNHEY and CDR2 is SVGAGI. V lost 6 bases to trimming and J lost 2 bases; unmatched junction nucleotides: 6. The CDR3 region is CASSLTSDPYNEQFF. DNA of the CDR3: TGTGCCAGCAGCCTGACTAGCGACCCCTACAATGAGCAGTTCTTC.

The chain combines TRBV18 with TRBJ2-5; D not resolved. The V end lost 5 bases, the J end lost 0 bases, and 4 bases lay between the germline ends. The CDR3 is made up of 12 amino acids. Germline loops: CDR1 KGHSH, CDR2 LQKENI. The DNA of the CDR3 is TGTGCCAGCTCATCGTACCAAGAGACCCAGTACTTC. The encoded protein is CASSSYQETQYF.

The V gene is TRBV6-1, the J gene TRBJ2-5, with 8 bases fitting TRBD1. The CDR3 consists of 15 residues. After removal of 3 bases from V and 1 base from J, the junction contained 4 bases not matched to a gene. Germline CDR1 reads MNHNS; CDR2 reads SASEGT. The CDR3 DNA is TGTGCCAGCAGTGAGCCCGGACAGGGCCAAGAGACCCAGTACTTC. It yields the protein CASSEPGQGQETQYF.

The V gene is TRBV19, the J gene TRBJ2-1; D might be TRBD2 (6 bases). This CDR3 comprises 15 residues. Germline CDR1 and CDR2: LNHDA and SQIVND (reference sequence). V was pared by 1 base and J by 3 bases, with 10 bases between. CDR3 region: CASSIGRGIYNEQFF. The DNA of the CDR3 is TGTGCCAGTAGTATAGGGAGGGGAATCTACAATGAGCAGTTCTTC.